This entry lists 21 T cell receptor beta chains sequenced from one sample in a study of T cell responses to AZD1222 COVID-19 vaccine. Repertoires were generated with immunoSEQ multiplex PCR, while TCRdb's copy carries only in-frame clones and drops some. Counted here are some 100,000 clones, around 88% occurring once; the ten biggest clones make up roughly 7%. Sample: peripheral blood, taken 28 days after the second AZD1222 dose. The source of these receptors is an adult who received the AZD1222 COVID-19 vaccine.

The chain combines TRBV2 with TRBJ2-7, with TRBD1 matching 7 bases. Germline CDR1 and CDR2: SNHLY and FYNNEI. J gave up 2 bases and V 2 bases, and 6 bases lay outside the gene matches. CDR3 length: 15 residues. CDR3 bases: TGTGCCAGCAGTGAAAGAATAGGGACAGCCTACGAGCAGTACTTC. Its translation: CASSERIGTAYEQYF.

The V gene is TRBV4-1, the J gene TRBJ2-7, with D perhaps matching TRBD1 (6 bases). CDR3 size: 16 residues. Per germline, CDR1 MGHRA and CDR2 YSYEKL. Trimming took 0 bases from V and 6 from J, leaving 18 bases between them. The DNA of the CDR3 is TGCGCCAGCAGCCAAGATCAGGCAGGGGTAATGGGCGAGCAGTACTTC. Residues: CASSQDQAGVMGEQYF.

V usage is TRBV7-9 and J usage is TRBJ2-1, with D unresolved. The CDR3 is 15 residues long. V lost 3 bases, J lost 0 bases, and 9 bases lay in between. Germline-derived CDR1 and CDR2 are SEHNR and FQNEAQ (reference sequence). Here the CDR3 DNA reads TGTGCCAGCAGCTTTTGGCGGAGCTCCTACAATGAGCAGTTCTTC. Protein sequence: CASSFWRSSYNEQFF.

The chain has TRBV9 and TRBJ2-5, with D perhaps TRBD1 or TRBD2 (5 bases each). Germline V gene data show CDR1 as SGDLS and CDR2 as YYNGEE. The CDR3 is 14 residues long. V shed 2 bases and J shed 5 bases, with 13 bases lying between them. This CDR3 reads CASSVGPSRETQYF. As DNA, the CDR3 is TGTGCCAGCAGCGTGGGACCGTCTCGGGAGACCCAGTACTTC.

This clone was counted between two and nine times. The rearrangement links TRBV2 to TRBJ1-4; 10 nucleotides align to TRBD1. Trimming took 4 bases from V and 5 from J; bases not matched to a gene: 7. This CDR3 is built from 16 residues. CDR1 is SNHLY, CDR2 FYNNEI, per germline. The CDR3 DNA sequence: TGTGCCAGCAGTGCAGACAGGGGGCGACGAAATGAAAAACTGTTTTTT. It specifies CASSADRGRRNEKLFF.

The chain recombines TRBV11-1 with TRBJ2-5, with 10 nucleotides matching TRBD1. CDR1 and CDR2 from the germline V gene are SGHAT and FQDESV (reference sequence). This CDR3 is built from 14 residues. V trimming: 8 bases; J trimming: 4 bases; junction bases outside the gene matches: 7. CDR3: CASGTGVGPETQYF. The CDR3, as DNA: TGTGCCAGCGGGACAGGGGTTGGTCCAGAGACCCAGTACTTC. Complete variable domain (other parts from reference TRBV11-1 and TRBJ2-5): EAEVAQSPRYKITEKSQAVAFWCDPISGHATLYWYRQILGQGPELLVQFQDESVVDDSQLPKDRFSAERLKGVDSTLKIQPAELGDSAMYLCASGTGVGPETQYFGPGTRLLVL.

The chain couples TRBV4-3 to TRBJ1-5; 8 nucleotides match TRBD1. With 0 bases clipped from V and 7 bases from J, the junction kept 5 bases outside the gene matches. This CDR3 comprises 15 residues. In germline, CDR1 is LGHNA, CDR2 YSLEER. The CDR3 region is CASSQDGTGRQPQHF. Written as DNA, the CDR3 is TGCGCCAGCAGCCAAGACGGGACAGGCCGACAGCCCCAGCATTTT.

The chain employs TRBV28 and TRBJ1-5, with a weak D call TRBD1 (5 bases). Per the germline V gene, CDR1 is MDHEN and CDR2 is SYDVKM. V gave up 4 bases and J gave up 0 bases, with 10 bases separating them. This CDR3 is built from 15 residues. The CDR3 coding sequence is TGTGCCAGCAGTTACCCAGGGTCTAGCAATCAGCCCCAGCATTTT. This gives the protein CASSYPGSSNQPQHF.

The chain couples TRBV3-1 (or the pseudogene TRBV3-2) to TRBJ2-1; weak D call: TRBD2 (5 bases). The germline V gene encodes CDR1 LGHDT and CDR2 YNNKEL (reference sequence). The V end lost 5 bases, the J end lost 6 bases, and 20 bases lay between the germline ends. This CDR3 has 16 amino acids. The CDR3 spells CASSSWGASSGNEQFF. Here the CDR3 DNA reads TGTGCCAGCAGCTCGTGGGGAGCATCATCGGGCAATGAGCAGTTCTTC.

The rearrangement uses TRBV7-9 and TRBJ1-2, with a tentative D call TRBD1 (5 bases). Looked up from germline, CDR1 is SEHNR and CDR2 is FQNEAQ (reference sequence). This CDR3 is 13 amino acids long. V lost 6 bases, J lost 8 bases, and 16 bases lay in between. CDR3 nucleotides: TGTGCCAGCAGTTTTCAGGGAAAGGAAGGCTACACCTTC. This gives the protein CASSFQGKEGYTF.

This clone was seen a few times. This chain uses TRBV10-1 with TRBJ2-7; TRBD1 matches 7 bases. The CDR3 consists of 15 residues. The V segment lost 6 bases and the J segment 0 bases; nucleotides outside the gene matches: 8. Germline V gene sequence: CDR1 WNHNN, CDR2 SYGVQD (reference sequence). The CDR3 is CASRPGTALSYEQYF. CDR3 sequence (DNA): TGCGCCAGCAGACCCGGGACAGCCCTCTCCTACGAGCAGTACTTC.

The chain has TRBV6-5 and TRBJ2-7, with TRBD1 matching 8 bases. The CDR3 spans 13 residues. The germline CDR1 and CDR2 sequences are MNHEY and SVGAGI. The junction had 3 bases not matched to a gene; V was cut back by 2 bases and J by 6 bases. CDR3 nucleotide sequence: TGTGCCAGCAGTTACGGGACAGGCGGCGAGCAGTACTTC. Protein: CASSYGTGGEQYF.

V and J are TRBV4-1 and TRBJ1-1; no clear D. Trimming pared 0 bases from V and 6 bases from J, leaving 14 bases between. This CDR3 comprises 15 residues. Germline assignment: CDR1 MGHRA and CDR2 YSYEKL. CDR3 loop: CASSQEHHQLAEAFF. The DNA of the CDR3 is TGCGCCAGCAGCCAAGAGCACCATCAGCTCGCTGAAGCTTTCTTT.

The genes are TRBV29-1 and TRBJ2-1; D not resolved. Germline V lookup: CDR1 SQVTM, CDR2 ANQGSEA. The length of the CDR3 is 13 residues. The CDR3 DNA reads TGCACGGCGAGGACGCCTACCTACAATGAGCAGTTCTTC. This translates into CTARTPTYNEQFF.

The CDR3 DNA reads as TGTGCCAGCAGTGAAATAGTACCCCCAGATACGCAGTATTTT. It is translated as CASSEIVPPDTQYF. The V and J genes are TRBV25-1 and TRBJ2-3; D remains ambiguous. Germline loops: CDR1 MGHDK, CDR2 SYGVNS. The V end lost 2 bases, the J end lost 4 bases, and 10 bases lay between the germline ends. There are 14 residues in the CDR3.

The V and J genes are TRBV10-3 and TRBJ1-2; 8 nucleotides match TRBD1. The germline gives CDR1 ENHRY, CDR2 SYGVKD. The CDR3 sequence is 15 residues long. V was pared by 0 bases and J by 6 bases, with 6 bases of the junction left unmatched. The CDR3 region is CAISESGTGWDGYTF. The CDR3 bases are TGTGCCATCAGTGAGTCCGGGACAGGTTGGGATGGCTACACCTTC.

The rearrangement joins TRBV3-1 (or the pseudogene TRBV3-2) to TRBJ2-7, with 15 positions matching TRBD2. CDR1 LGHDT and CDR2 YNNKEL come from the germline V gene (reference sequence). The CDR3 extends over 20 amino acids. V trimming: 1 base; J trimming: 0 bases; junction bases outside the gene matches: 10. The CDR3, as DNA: TGTGCCAGCAGCCAAGGGTGGACTAGCGGGGGGGCACTAAGCTCCTACGAGCAGTACTTC. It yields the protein CASSQGWTSGGALSSYEQYF.

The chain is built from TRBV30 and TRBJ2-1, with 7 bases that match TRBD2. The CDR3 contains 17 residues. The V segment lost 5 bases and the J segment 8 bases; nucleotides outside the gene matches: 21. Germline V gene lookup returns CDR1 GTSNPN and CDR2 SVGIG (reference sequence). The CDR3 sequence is CAWALVELAKTSYEQFF. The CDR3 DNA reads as TGTGCCTGGGCCCTAGTGGAACTAGCGAAGACGTCCTATGAGCAGTTCTTC.

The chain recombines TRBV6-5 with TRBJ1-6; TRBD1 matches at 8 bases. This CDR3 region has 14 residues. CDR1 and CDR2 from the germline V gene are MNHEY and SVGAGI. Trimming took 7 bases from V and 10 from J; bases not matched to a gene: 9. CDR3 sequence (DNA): TGTGCCAGCAATATGGACAGGGTAGACTCACCCCTCCACTTT. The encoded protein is CASNMDRVDSPLHF.

Here the CDR3 DNA reads TGTGCCAGCTCACCACCATCGGGGGCGAACACTGAAGCTTTCTTT. This gives the protein CASSPPSGANTEAFF. This rearrangement joins TRBV18 to TRBJ1-1, with D tentatively TRBD1 (6 bases). CDR1 KGHSH and CDR2 LQKENI come from the germline V gene. Trimming removed 0 bases from V and 1 base from J, with 9 bases in between. This CDR3 comprises 15 residues.

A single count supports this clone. The CDR3 coding sequence is TGTGCCAGTATCGGGAGATGGGAGGCAGATACGCAGTATTTT. Its translation is CASIGRWEADTQYF. The chain joins TRBV19 to TRBJ2-3; D possibly corresponds to TRBD2 (6 bases). Germline lookup yields CDR1 LNHDA and CDR2 SQIVND (reference sequence). CDR3 length: 14 amino acids. Trimming removed 7 bases at V and 4 bases at J, with 15 bases between.